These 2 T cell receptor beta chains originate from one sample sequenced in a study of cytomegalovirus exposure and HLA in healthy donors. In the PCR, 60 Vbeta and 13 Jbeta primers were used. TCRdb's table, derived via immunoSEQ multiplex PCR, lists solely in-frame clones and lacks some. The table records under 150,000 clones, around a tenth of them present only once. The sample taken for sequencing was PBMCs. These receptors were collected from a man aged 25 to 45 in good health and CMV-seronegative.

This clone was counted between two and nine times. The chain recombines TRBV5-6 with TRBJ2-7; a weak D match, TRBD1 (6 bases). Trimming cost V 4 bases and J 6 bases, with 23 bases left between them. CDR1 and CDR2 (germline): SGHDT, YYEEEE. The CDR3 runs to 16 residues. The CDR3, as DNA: TGTGCCAGCAGCGCCGGGACATTCAAATCCCTACGCGAGCAGTACTTC. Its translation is CASSAGTFKSLREQYF.

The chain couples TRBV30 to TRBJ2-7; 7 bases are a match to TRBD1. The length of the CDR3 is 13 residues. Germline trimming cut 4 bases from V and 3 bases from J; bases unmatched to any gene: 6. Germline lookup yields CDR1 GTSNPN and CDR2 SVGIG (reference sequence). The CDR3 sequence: CAWIGTASYEQYF. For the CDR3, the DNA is TGTGCCTGGATAGGGACAGCAAGCTACGAGCAGTACTTC.